Listed below are T cell receptor beta chains from one sample, sequenced in a study of OX40 agonist ivuxolimab in advanced cancers. The assay was immunoSEQ multiplex PCR, and TCRdb's table has in-frame clones only and misses some. The sample has around 78,000 clones, 80% to 90% seen once. Sequenced here: CD4+ or CD8+ T cells sorted from blood, sampled in a trial of the OX40 agonist ivuxolimab. The source of these receptors is an adult with an advanced solid tumor such as melanoma, head and neck, liver or kidney cancer. CDR3s leave out the opening cysteine and the closing phenylalanine or tryptophan. Fields, in order: V gene, J gene, CDR3 protein.

TRBV28	TRBJ2-3	ASSKGAGAPDTQY
TRBV7-6	TRBJ2-1	ASSLVGLAGHNEQF
TRBV30	TRBJ1-1	AWSRALGTEAF
TRBV23-1	TRBJ2-6	ASSQAGANVLT
TRBV5-1	TRBJ2-1	ASQRLAASSYNEQF
TRBV18	TRBJ2-1	ASSPGGGPKNEQF
TRBV5-1	TRBJ2-3	ASSLGSGGLSGTTDTQY
TRBV18	TRBJ2-6	ASSPGIAAGANVLT
TRBV7-6	TRBJ2-3	ASSIDTDTQY
TRBV2	TRBJ1-1	ASRQGRGTEAF
TRBV7-8	TRBJ1-2	ASSLSKGQGAIGYT
TRBV11-3	TRBJ2-2	ASSWGGNTGELF
TRBV19	TRBJ2-1	ASSNSLGSAYNEQF
TRBV27	TRBJ1-6	ASSLRWDSSYNSPLH
TRBV25-1	TRBJ2-5	ASSGAQGLETQY
TRBV29-1	TRBJ2-1	SVELGGDEQF
TRBV5-6	TRBJ2-7	ASSLTGRFFKQY
TRBV5-1	TRBJ2-7	ASSLGGKSYEQY
TRBV2	TRBJ2-2	ASSDEVAGELF
TRBV7-3	TRBJ2-5	ASSLGVQETQY
TRBV4-1	TRBJ2-1	ASSQEARVEYNEQF
TRBV11-2	TRBJ2-7	ASSLGTITDSYEQY
TRBV7-9	TRBJ1-1	ASSPSSWNTEAF
TRBV5-1	TRBJ1-2	ASSLEAQGYGYT
TRBV6-1	TRBJ2-1	ASSEGGSAGNSYNEQF
TRBV30	TRBJ2-7	AWSRDRGDEQY
TRBV5-4	TRBJ2-7	ASSLPGTSGFSYEQY
TRBV19	TRBJ1-1	ASTLYIPGVVGAMNTEAF
TRBV7-9	TRBJ2-5	ASSPGAETQY
TRBV5-5	TRBJ1-4	ASSLAVGNNEKLF
TRBV19	TRBJ1-6	ASSIGVGSYNSPLH
TRBV5-1	TRBJ2-3	ASSGTGIWGTDTQY
TRBV19	TRBJ1-2	ASSQRNNYGYT
TRBV18	TRBJ1-4	ASSPAGGEKLF
TRBV2	TRBJ1-5	ASRGDLHSNQPQH
TRBV7-9	TRBJ2-2	ASSPTGGTGELF
TRBV2	TRBJ1-4	ASRNEGSTNEKLF
TRBV2	TRBJ1-2	ASSGGTYGYT
TRBV6-1	TRBJ1-1	ASSESRSYTEAF
TRBV28	TRBJ1-3	ASSPGRISGNTIY
TRBV5-1	TRBJ2-5	ASTDEETQY
TRBV19	TRBJ2-5	ASSMNDWESETQY
TRBV7-9	TRBJ2-1	ASSLGRTSGSSYNEQF
TRBV19	TRBJ2-5	ASKRGLAYETQY
TRBV11-1	TRBJ2-1	ASSLNGAQLSEQF
TRBV5-1	TRBJ2-1	ANSLNGYNEQF
TRBV9	TRBJ2-7	ASSVDVRGMDEQY
TRBV9	TRBJ2-2	ASTTSLADTGELF
TRBV28	TRBJ1-2	ASSLVRAGANYGYT
TRBV2	TRBJ1-2	ASSGQGPRGGYGYT
TRBV2	TRBJ2-5	ASSGSRDREVY
TRBV18	TRBJ2-1	ASSPPRDSGAYNEQF
TRBV19	TRBJ1-2	ASSIGFSGIRRYGYT
TRBV27	TRBJ2-3	ASSLIGPPDTQY
TRBV18	TRBJ2-4	ASSPSSKNIQY